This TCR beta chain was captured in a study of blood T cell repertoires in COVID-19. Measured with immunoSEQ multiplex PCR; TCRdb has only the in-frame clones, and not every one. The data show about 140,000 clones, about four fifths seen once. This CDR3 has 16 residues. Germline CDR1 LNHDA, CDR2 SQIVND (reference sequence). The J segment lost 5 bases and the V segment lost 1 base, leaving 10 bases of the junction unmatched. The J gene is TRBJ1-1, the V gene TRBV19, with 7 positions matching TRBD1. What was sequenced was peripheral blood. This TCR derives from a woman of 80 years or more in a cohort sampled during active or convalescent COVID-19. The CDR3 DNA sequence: TGTGCCAGTAGTATAGGCTCCGAGACAGGGAGAACTGAAGCTTTCTTT. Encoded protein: CASSIGSETGRTEAFF.